Listed here are 3 T cell receptor beta chains from one sample, sequenced in a study of T cell responses to AZD1222 COVID-19 vaccine. TCRdb keeps only in-frame clones here, not all; method: immunoSEQ multiplex PCR. In the table there are 180,000 or so clones, roughly 94% of which are singletons. The sequencing here drew on peripheral blood, taken on day 0 of AZD1222 vaccination. The receptor source for this set is an adult in good health.

The CDR3 DNA reads as TGTGCCAGCAGCCCCGGGCCCAAAGAGACCCAGTACTTC. This sequence encodes CASSPGPKETQYF. The chain uses TRBV6-5 and TRBJ2-5; no clear D. Trimming stripped 6 bases from V and 3 bases from J, with 11 bases between. Germline-derived CDR1 and CDR2 are MNHEY and SVGAGI. CDR3 length equals 13 residues.

This chain joins TRBV6-5 and TRBJ1-2, with D perhaps matching TRBD1 (6 bases). Trimming cost V 5 bases and J 6 bases, with 16 bases left between them. The germline V gene has CDR1 MNHEY and CDR2 SVGAGI. The CDR3 has 14 residues. CDR3 loop: CASSPGGQRDGYTF. Here the CDR3 DNA reads TGTGCCAGCAGTCCGGGGGGGCAGAGAGATGGCTACACCTTC.

V is TRBV23-1 and J is TRBJ1-1; 8 bases are a match to TRBD1. Being an ORF, TRBV23-1 has a function that is uncertain. Unmatched junction bases numbered 8, after V lost 3 bases and J lost 8 bases. CDR3 length: 14 amino acids. CDR3 sequence: CASSHPGTGREAFF. The DNA of the CDR3 is TGCGCCAGCAGTCACCCCGGGACAGGCCGCGAAGCTTTCTTT.